This TCR beta chain was retrieved from a study of STAT5B mutations in CD4+ large granular lymphocyte leukemia. The assay was immunoSEQ multiplex PCR, and TCRdb's table has in-frame clones only and misses some. The profile shows 35,000 or so clones, 65% to 70% of them singletons. CDR1 is SGHNT, CDR2 YYREEE, per germline (reference sequence). The CDR3 has 15 residues. Trimming removed 4 bases at V and 0 bases at J, with 13 bases between. V is TRBV5-4 and J is TRBJ1-1; D possibly corresponds to TRBD1 (6 bases). The sample was CD4+ T cells from blood buffy coats. The sequence came from a human donor in good health. CDR3 coding DNA: TGTGCCAGCAGCCGATCCGGACAGATGAACACTGAAGCTTTCTTT. As protein: CASSRSGQMNTEAFF. Full variable domain (rest looked up from reference TRBV5-4 and TRBJ1-1): ETGVTQSPTHLIKTRGQQVTLRCSSQSGHNTVSWYQQALGQGPQFIFQYYREEENGRGNFPPRFSGLQFPNYSSELNVNALELDDSALYLCASSRSGQMNTEAFFGQGTRLTVV.